This T cell receptor beta chain was identified during a study of long-term antiretroviral therapy in people with HIV. Germline V gives CDR1 SNHLY, CDR2 FYNNEI. The CDR3 is 14 residues long. V lost 6 bases to trimming and J lost 1 base, with 13 bases between them. Note on this clone: The antigen is undetermined.

Study outcomes and limitations: Once patients were on ART, diversity went higher but still fell short of transplant donor controls. Drawn between about 2004 and 2018, the blood was possibly obtained under older ART regimens. Clones showing expansion before ART dominated the repertoire at all time points.

No fewer than two post-ART and no fewer than one pre-ART PBMC samples existed for each donor. The authors ran the immunoSEQ assay, v3.0, at survey level. The table came from immunoSEQ multiplex PCR; TCRdb's copy has only in-frame clones and leaves some out. The sample gives 20,000 to 25,000 clones, around 84% of which show up once; 4% to 5% is in the top ten. This rearrangement joins TRBV2 to TRBJ2-7; a possible D gene is TRBD1 (6 bases). The origin of this receptor is a man aged 55-75 years with HIV. The specimen was unsorted PBMCs, collected 1.3 years after starting antiretroviral therapy. CDR3 in amino acids: CASRYRDNSYEQYF. CDR3 nucleotide sequence: TGTGCCAGCAGATATCGGGACAATTCCTACGAGCAGTACTTC.